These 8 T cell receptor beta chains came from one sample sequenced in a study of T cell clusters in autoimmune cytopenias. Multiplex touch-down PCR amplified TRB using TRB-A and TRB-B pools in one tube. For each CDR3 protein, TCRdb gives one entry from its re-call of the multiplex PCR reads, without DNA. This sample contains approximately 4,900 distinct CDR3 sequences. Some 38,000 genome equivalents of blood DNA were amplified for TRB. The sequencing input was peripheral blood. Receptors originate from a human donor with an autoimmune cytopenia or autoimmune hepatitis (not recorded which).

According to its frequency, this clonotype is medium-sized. CDR3 amino acids: CASKDRGPGETQYF. This chain links TRBV19 with TRBJ2-5; without DNA, the TCRdb call of TRBD1 cannot be checked. Germline V lookup: CDR1 LNHDA, CDR2 SQIVND (reference sequence). The CDR3 is 14 amino acids.

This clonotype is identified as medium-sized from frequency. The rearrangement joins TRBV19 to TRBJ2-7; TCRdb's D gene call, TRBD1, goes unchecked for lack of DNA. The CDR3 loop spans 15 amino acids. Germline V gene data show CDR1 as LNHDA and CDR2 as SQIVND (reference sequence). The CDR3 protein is CASSWGGTDSYEQYF.

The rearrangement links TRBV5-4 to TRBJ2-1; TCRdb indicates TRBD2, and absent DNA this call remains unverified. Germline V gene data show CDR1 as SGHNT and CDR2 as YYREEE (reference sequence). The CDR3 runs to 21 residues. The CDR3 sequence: CASSRTGQAGTSGRLDNEQFF.

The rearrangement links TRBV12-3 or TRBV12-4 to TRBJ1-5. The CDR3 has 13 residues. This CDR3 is CASGLNSNQPQHF.

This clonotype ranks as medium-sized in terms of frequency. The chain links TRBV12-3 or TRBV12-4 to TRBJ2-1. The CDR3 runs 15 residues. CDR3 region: CASSLAEIEDNEQFF.

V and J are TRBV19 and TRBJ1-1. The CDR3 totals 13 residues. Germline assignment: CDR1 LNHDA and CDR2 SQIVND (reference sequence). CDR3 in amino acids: CASRERGNTEAFF.

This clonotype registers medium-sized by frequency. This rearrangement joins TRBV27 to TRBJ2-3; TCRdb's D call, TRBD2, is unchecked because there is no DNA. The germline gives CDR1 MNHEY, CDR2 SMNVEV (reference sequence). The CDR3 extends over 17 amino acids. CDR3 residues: CASSLRGTMTSTDTQYF.

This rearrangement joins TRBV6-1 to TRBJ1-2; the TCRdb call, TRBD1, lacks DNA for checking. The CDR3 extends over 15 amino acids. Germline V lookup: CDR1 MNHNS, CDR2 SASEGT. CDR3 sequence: CASSPRDRGYYGYTF.